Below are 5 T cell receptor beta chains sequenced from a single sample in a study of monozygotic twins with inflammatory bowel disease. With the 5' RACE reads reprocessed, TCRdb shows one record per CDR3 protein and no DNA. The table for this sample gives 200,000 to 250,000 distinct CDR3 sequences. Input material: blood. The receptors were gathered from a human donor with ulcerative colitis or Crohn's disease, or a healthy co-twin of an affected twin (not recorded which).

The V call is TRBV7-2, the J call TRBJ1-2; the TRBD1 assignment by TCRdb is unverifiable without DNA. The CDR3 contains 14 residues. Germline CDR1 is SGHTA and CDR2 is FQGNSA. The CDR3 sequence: CASSPGPRTGGYTF.

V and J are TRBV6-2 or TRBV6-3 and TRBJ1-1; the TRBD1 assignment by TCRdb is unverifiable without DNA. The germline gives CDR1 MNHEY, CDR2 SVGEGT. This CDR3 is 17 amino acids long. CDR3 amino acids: CASSPIGTGGGWTEAFF.

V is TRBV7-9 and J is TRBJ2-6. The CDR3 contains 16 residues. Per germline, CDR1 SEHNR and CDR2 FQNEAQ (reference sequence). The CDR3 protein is CASSLGQTSGANVLTF.

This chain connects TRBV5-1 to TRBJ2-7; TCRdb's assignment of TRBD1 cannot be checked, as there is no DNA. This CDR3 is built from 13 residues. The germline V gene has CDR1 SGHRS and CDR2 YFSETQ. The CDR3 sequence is CASSHGTSYEQYF.

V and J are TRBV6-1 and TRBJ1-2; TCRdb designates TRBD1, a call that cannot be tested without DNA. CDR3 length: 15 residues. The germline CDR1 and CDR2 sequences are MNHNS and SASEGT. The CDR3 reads CASSRAGTANYGYTF.